This TCR beta chain was identified during a study of blood T cell repertoires in COVID-19. About the research overall: Spain, Italy and the United States supplied samples that represented acute and convalescent COVID-19. The cDNA or gDNA used as material had been derived from T cells, B-cell-depleted T cells, or PBMCs.

Trimming stripped 1 base from V and 5 bases from J, with 11 bases between. This CDR3 has 14 amino acids. Germline CDR1 reads MDHEN; CDR2 reads SYDVKM. Clones were read by immunoSEQ multiplex PCR, and TCRdb kept only the in-frame ones, dropping some. Here the sample spans 200,000 or so clones, around four fifths being singletons. The V call is TRBV28, the J call TRBJ1-1; weak D call: TRBD1 (6 bases). The clonotype comes from a man aged 55 to 70 with COVID-19, enrolled during active disease. The sequenced material came from peripheral blood. This CDR3 reads CASSLSGQWTEAFF. CDR3 in DNA: TGTGCCAGCAGTTTATCGGGACAATGGACTGAAGCTTTCTTT.